This T cell receptor (beta chain) was sequenced for a study of blood T cell repertoires in COVID-19. As for the study in general: COVID-19 samples, acute and convalescent, were from the United States, Italy and Spain. T cells, B-cell-depleted T cells, or PBMCs provided the cDNA or gDNA that served as material.

Per the original data handling: It was from reference gene primer amplification that nucleated cell counts were estimated. Repertoires were generated with immunoSEQ multiplex PCR, while TCRdb's copy carries only in-frame clones and drops some. V, J and clone size reflect that table, while D and trimming were determined from the DNA. The sample has nearly 80,000 clones, about 85% seen once; the top ten hold about 5.8%. This CDR3 is built from 13 residues. Germline CDR1 is LGHNA and CDR2 is YNFKEQ. V was pared by 1 base and J by 5 bases, with 8 bases between. The chain couples TRBV4-2 to TRBJ2-5; D gene unclear. The receptor was isolated from a man between 60 and 75 years old with active or convalescent COVID-19. The sequenced sample consisted of peripheral blood. Here the CDR3 reads CASSQVTEETQYF. In nucleotides, the CDR3 is TGTGCCAGCAGCCAAGTGACGGAGGAGACCCAGTACTTC.